This note documents a single TCR beta chain sequence. Its antigen is undetermined. This entry comes from a study of cytomegalovirus exposure and HLA in healthy donors. CDR3 size: 14 residues. The junction had 6 bases not matched to a gene; V was cut back by 2 bases and J by 8 bases. Germline-derived CDR1 and CDR2 are MGHRA and YSYEKL. General study findings and limits: An analysis done earlier found most TCR beta V segments productive about 90% or about 30% of the time. Looking again later, the authors saw that most CMV-associated TCR beta chains seemed HLA-restricted. A list of 150 to 200 TCR beta chains associated with cytomegalovirus was given. Clonal expansion, a later analysis showed, was greater in HLA-associated TCR beta chains than in equally common others.

PCR was performed using 60 Vbeta and 13 Jbeta primers. The data were produced by immunoSEQ multiplex PCR, yet TCRdb's version contains in-frame clones alone and is incomplete. This table has around 100,000 clones, 65% to 80% appearing once. The sample comprised PBMCs. The TCR sequence derives from a woman between 45 and 60 years old in good health and CMV-seropositive. V is TRBV4-1 and J is TRBJ2-1, with TRBD1 identical over 7 bases. The CDR3 region is CASSQRKGADEQFF. CDR3 coding DNA: TGCGCCAGCAGCCAAAGGAAGGGGGCCGATGAGCAGTTCTTC.